What follows are 5 T cell receptor beta chains derived from one specimen sequenced in a study of T cells after yellow fever vaccination. One entry per CDR3 protein results from TCRdb running MiXCR on the 5' RACE reads. This sample has 200,000 to 250,000 distinct CDR3 sequences; around 3.1% occur once, and the top ten carry about 3.3%. Sequencing used CD4+ T cells sorted from PBMCs, obtained 10 days after the yellow fever booster vaccination. The receptors shown here come from a man between 18 and 29 years old who received the YFV17D yellow fever vaccine.

The J gene is TRBJ2-1, the V gene TRBV20-1; 8 nucleotides align to TRBD2. The CDR3 sequence is 15 residues long. Germline CDR1 reads DFQATT; CDR2 reads SNEGSKA (reference sequence). J lost 5 bases, V lost 1 base, and 7 bases had no gene match. This CDR3 is CSARVARGDHNEQFF. CDR3 DNA sequence: TGCAGTGCTAGAGTCGCGCGGGGGGACCACAATGAGCAGTTCTTC.

Ten or more counts support this clonotype. The chain combines TRBV4-3 with TRBJ1-6; D is ambiguous. Germline assignment: CDR1 LGHNA and CDR2 YSLEER. CDR3 length: 16 amino acids. Trimming stripped 0 bases from V and 5 bases from J, with 11 bases between. CDR3 DNA: TGCGCCAGCAGCCAAGATCAGGCGCTCGATAATTCACCCCTCCACTTT. This translates into CASSQDQALDNSPLHF.

In this sample, this clonotype turned up many times. V gene TRBV5-1 combines with J gene TRBJ2-1; no reliable D call. CDR1 and CDR2 (germline): SGHRS, YFSETQ. V was cut by 4 bases and J by 7 bases, with 9 bases left in between. The CDR3 loop spans 12 amino acids. The CDR3 bases are TGCGCCAGCAGCCCGTCTCAAAATGAGCAGTTCTTC. It encodes CASSPSQNEQFF. Full variable domain (missing parts from reference TRBV5-1 and TRBJ2-1): KAGVTQTPRYLIKTRGQQVTLSCSPISGHRSVSWYQQTPGQGLQFLFEYFSETQRNKGNFPGRFSGRQFSNSRSEMNVSTLELGDSALYLCASSPSQNEQFFGPGTRLTVL.

Ten or more counts support this clonotype. The V call is TRBV25-1, the J call TRBJ2-7; D possibly corresponds to TRBD1 (6 bases). The CDR3 length is 14 residues. Germline CDR1 and CDR2: MGHDK and SYGVNS. V dropped 6 bases and J dropped 6 bases, with 18 bases sitting between them. CDR3 sequence: CASRAGTSVGEQYF. CDR3 DNA sequence: TGTGCCAGCAGGGCAGGGACATCGGTGGGCGAGCAGTACTTC.

The rearrangement links TRBV12-5 to TRBJ2-5, with 10 nucleotides matching TRBD2. Germline CDR1 reads LGHNT; CDR2 reads FRNRAP. The CDR3 has 17 amino acids. V lost 0 bases, J lost 1 base, and 5 bases stayed unmatched. CDR3 coding DNA: TGTGCTAGTGGTTTGGTTTTAGCGGGGGGACCCCAAGAGACCCAGTACTTC. Its translation: CASGLVLAGGPQETQYF.